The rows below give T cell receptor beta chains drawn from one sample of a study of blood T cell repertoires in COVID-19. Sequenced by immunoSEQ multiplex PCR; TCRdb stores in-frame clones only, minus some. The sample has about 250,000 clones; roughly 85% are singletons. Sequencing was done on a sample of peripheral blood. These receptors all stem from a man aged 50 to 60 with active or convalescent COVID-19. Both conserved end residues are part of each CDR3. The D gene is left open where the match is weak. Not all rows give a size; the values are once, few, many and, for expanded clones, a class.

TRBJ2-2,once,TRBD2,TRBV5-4,CASSWESGKAGELFF,TGTGCCAGCAGCTGGGAAAGCGGGAAGGCCGGGGAGCTGTTTTTT
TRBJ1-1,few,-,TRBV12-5,CASGLLPFGALNTEAFF,TGTGCTAGTGGTTTGCTTCCCTTTGGGGCGTTGAACACTGAAGCTTTCTTT
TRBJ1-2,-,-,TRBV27,CASSLSGRSQGYTF,TGTGCCAGCAGTTTATCTGGCAGATCCCAGGGCTACACCTTC
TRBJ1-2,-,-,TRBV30,CAWSVRRGGYTF,TGTGCCTGGAGTGTACGAAGGGGTGGCTACACCTTC
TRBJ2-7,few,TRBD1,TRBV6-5,CASSPGQAISYEQYF,TGTGCCAGCAGCCCCGGACAGGCCATCTCCTACGAGCAGTACTTC
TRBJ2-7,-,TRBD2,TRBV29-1,CSVMGRGDGPYEQYF,TGCAGCGTGATGGGTCGGGGGGACGGTCCCTACGAGCAGTACTTC
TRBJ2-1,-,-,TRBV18,CASSSQGRDEQFF,TGTGCCAGCTCATCCCAGGGGCGGGATGAGCAGTTCTTC
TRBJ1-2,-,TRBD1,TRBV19,CASSLTPGQGISGYTF,TGTGCCAGTAGTTTAACGCCGGGACAGGGAATATCTGGCTACACCTTC
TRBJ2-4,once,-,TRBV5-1,CASSLTSTENIQYF,TGCGCCAGCAGCTTGACCTCCACGGAAAACATTCAGTACTTC
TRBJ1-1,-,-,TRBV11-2,CASSLQENTEAFF,TGTGCCAGCAGCCTACAGGAGAACACTGAAGCTTTCTTT
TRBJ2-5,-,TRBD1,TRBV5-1,CASSTSLDRKETQYF,TGCGCCAGCAGCACCAGCCTGGACAGGAAAGAGACCCAGTACTTC
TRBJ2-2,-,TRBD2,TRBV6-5,CASSYVLVAGVGELFF,TGTGCCAGCAGTTACGTGTTGGTAGCGGGAGTCGGGGAGCTGTTTTTT
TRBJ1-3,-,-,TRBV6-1,CASSEWVGLGSGNTIYF,TGTGCCAGCAGTGAATGGGTCGGCCTAGGCTCTGGAAACACCATATATTTT
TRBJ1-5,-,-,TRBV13,CASSRHRAQPQHF,TGTGCCAGCAGCCGGCACAGGGCGCAGCCCCAGCATTTT
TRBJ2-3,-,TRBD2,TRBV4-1,CASSGGTSGYTDTQYF,TGCGCCAGCAGCGGGGGGACTAGCGGGTACACAGATACGCAGTATTTT
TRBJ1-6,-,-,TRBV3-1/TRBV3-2,CASSQLHRDSPLHF,TGTGCCAGCAGCCAACTACACAGGGATTCACCCCTCCACTTT
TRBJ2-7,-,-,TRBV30,CAWSDSGTSRVGEQYF,TGTGCCTGGAGCGACTCCGGGACTTCTCGCGTGGGAGAGCAGTACTTC
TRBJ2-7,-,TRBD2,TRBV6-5,CASSYSLTSLAYEQYF,TGTGCCAGCAGTTACTCCCTGACTAGCCTGGCCTACGAGCAGTACTTC
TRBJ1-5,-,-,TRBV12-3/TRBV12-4,CASRGAGGQPQHF,TGTGCCAGCAGGGGCGCCGGGGGTCAGCCCCAGCATTTT
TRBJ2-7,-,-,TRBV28,CASTKPGGTTYEQYF,TGTGCCAGCACCAAACCCGGCGGAACCACCTACGAGCAGTACTTC
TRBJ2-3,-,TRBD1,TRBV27,CASRLRDRSTDTQYF,TGTGCCAGCCGCCTCCGGGACAGAAGCACAGATACGCAGTATTTT
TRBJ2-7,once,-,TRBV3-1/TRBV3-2,CASQGMGGESSYEQYF,TGTGCCAGCCAGGGAATGGGCGGGGAGAGCTCCTACGAGCAGTACTTC
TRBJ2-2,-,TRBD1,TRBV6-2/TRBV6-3,CASSLLGTGNTGELFF,TGTGCCAGCAGTCTACTTGGGACAGGTAACACCGGGGAGCTGTTTTTT
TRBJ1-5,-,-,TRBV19,CASSTYRDLGGQPQHF,TGTGCCAGTAGTACTTATCGGGACCTTGGGGGGCAGCCCCAGCATTTT
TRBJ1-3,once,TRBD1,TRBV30,CAWQTGSGNTIYF,TGTGCCTGGCAGACAGGGTCTGGAAACACCATATATTTT
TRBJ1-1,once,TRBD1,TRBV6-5,CASRDRGATEAFF,TGTGCCAGCAGGGACAGGGGGGCAACTGAAGCTTTCTTT
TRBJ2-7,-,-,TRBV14,CASSLTWRRYEQYF,TGTGCCAGCAGCCTCACATGGAGGCGTTACGAGCAGTACTTC
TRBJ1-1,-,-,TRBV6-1,CASSEGTFWTEAFF,TGTGCCAGCAGTGAAGGGACTTTTTGGACTGAAGCTTTCTTT
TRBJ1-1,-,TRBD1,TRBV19,CASSIRQGVAFF,TGTGCCAGTAGTATTCGGCAGGGGGTAGCTTTCTTT
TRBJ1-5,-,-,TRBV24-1,CATRQGLGQPQHF,TGTGCCACCAGACAGGGTTTGGGCCAGCCCCAGCATTTT
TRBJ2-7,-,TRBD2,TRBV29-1,CSVSLTSGRPRATGQYF,TGCAGCGTCTCCCTCACTAGCGGGAGACCTAGAGCTACGGGGCAGTACTTC
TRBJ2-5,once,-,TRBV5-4,CASSLVSGTARETQYF,TGTGCCAGCAGCTTGGTGTCCGGGACTGCGCGAGAGACCCAGTACTTC
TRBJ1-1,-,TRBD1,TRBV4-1,CASRVTGVGTEAFF,TGCGCCAGCAGAGTTACAGGGGTGGGGACTGAAGCTTTCTTT
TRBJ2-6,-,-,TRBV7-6,CASSPRWTGANVLTF,TGTGCCAGCAGCCCGAGGTGGACTGGGGCCAACGTCCTGACTTTC
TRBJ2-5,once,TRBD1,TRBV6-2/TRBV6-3,CASSYPPGTGGNQETQYF,TGTGCCAGCAGTTACCCCCCCGGGACAGGGGGTAACCAAGAGACCCAGTACTTC
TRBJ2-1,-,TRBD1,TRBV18,CASSTGQGAYNEQFF,TGTGCCAGCTCGACGGGACAGGGGGCCTACAATGAGCAGTTCTTC
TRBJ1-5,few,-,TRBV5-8,CASSLAVEAPSSQPQHF,TGTGCCAGCAGCTTGGCCGTTGAGGCTCCCTCTAGTCAGCCCCAGCATTTT
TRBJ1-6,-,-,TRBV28,CASSARADSGSPLHF,TGTGCCAGCAGTGCGCGGGCCGACAGCGGGTCACCCCTCCACTTT
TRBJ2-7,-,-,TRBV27,CASSRRLEAYEQYF,TGTGCCAGCAGTCGCCGACTGGAAGCCTACGAGCAGTACTTC
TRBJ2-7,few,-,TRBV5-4,CASSLGTVSSYEQYF,TGTGCCAGCAGCCTCGGGACTGTGAGCTCCTACGAGCAGTACTTC
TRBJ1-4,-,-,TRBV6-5,CASSYAGRSGSKLFF,TGTGCCAGCAGTTACGCCGGCCGGTCTGGTAGCAAACTGTTTTTT
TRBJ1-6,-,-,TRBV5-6,CASSLDRSGKFNSPLHF,TGTGCCAGCAGCTTAGACCGTTCAGGGAAGTTTAATTCACCCCTCCACTTT
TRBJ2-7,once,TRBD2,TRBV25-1,CASSEWKGGNEQYF,TGTGCCAGCAGTGAATGGAAGGGAGGGAACGAGCAGTACTTC
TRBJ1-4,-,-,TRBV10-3,CAISRDKEKLFF,TGTGCCATCAGTCGGGATAAAGAAAAACTGTTTTTT
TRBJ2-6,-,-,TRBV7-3,CASSIQGFASGANVLTF,TGTGCCAGCAGCATACAGGGTTTTGCCTCTGGGGCCAACGTCCTGACTTTC
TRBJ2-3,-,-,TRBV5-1,CASSLEAAGDTDTQYF,TGCGCCAGCAGCTTGGAGGCAGCGGGCGACACAGATACGCAGTATTTT
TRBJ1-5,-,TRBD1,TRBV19,CASSIEKGAIQPQHF,TGTGCCAGTAGTATAGAGAAGGGGGCGATACAGCCCCAGCATTTT
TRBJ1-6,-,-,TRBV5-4,CASSPSGISESPLHF,TGTGCCAGCAGCCCATCCGGGATTTCCGAGTCACCCCTCCACTTT
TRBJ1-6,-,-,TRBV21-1,CASSKASRRSPLHF,TGTGCCAGCAGCAAAGCAAGCCGAAGATCACCCCTCCACTTT
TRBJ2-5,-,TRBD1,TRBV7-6,CASSLFGDSGETQYF,TGTGCCAGCAGCTTATTTGGGGACAGTGGAGAGACCCAGTACTTC
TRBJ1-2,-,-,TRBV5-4,CASSHEGGYTF,TGTGCCAGCAGCCACGAGGGTGGCTACACCTTC
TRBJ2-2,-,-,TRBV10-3,CAISAAQVLIGELFF,TGTGCCATCAGTGCCGCCCAGGTTCTTATCGGGGAGCTGTTTTTT